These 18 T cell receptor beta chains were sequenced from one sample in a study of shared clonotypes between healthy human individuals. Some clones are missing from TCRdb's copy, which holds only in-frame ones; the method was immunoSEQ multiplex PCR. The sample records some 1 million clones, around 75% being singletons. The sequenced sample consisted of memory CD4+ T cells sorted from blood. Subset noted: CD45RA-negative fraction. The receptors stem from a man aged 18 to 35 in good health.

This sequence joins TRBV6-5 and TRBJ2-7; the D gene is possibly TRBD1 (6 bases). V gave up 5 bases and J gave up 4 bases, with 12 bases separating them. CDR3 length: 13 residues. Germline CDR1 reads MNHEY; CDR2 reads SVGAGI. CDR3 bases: TGTGCCAGCAGTCCCTTACAGGGTTACGAGCAGTACTTC. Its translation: CASSPLQGYEQYF.

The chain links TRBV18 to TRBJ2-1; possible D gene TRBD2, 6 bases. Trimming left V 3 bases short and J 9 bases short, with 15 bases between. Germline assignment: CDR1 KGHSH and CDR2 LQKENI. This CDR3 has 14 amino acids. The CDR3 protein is CASSPGTSGGEQFF. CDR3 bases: TGTGCCAGCTCACCTGGGACTTCCGGAGGTGAGCAGTTCTTC.

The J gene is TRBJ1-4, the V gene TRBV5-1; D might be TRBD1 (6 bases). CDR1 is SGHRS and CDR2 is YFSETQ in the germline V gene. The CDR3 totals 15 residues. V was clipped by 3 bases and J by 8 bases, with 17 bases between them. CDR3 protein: CASSSQSGGGEKLFF. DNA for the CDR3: TGCGCCAGCAGCTCCCAAAGTGGAGGGGGAGAAAAACTGTTTTTT.

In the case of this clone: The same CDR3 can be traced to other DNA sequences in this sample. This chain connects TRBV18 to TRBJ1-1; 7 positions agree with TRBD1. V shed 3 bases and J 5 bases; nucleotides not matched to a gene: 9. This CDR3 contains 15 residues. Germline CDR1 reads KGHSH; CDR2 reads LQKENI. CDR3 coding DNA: TGTGCCAGCTCACCCCCGAAGGGGGCTGGGACTGAAGCTTTCTTT. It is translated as CASSPPKGAGTEAFF.

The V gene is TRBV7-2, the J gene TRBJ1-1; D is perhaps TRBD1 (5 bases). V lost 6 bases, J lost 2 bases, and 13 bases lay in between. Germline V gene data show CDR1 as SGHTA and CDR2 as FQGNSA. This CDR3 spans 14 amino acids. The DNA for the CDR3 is TGTGCCAGCAGGGTTCAGGGTGACAACACTGAAGCTTTCTTT. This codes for CASRVQGDNTEAFF.

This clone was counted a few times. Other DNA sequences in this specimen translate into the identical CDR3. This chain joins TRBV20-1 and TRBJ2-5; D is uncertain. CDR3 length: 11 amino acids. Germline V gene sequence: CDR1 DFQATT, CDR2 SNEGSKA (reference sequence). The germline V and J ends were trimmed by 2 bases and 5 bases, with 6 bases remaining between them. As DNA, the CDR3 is TGCAGTGCTAGATTGGCCGAGACCCAGTACTTC. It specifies CSARLAETQYF.

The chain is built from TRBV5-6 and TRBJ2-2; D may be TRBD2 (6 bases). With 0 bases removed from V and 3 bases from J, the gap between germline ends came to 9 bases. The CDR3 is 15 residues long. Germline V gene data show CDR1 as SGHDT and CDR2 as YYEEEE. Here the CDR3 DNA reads TGTGCCAGCAGCTTGGGACTAGATTACACCGGGGAGCTGTTTTTT. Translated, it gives CASSLGLDYTGELFF.

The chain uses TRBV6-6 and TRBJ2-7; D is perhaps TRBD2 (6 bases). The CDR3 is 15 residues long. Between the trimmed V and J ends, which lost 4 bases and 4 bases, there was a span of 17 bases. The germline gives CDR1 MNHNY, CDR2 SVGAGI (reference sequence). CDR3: CASSSFSGRDYEQYF. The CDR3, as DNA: TGTGCCAGCAGTTCGTTTAGCGGACGGGATTACGAGCAGTACTTC.

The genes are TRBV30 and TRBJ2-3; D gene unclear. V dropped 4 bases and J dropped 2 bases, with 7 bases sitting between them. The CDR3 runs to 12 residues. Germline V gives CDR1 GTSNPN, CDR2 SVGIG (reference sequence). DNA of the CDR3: TGTGCCTGGATTGATTTCACAGATACGCAGTATTTT. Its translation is CAWIDFTDTQYF.

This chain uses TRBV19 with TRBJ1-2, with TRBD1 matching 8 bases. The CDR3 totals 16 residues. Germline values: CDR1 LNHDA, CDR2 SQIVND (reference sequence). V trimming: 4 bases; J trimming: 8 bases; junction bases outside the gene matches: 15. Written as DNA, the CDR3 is TGTGCCAGTAGTAAGGACTCAGGGGGCGCGTTGGGCGGCTACACCTTC. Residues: CASSKDSGGALGGYTF.

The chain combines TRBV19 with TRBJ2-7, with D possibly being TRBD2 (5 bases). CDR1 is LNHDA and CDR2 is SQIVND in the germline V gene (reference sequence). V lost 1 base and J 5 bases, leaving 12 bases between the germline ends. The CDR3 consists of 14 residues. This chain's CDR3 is CASSIGPGNHEQYF. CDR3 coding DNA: TGTGCCAGTAGTATAGGGCCGGGAAACCACGAGCAGTACTTC.

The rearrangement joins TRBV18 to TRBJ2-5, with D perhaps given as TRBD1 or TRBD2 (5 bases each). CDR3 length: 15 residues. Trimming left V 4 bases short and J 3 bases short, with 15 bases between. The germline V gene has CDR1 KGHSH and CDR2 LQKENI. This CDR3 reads CASSRTGPWEETQYF. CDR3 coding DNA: TGTGCCAGCTCACGTACGGGGCCGTGGGAAGAGACCCAGTACTTC. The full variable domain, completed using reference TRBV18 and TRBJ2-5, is NAGVMQNPRHLVRRRGQEARLRCSPMKGHSHVYWYRQLPEEGLKFMVYLQKENIIDESGMPKERFSAEFPKEGPSILRIQQVVRGDSAAYFCASSRTGPWEETQYFGPGTRLLVL.

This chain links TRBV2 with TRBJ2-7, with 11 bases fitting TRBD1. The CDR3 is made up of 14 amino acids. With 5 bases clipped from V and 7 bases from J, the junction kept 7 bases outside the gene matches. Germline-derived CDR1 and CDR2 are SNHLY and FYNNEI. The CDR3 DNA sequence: TGTGCCAGCAGTTCGGACAGGGGGCGGTTAGAGCAGTACTTC. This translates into CASSSDRGRLEQYF.

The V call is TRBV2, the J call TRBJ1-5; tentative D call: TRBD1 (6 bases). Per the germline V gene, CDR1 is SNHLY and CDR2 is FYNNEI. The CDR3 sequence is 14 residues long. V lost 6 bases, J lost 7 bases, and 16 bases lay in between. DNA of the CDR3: TGTGCCAGCAGACGAGACAGGACGGAACAGCCCCAGCATTTT. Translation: CASRRDRTEQPQHF.

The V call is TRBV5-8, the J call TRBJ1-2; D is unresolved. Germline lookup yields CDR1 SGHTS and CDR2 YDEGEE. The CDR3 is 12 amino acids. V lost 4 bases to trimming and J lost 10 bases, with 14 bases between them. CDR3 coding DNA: TGTGCCAGCAGCCAAGAGGGAGGTACCTACACCTTC. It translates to CASSQEGGTYTF.

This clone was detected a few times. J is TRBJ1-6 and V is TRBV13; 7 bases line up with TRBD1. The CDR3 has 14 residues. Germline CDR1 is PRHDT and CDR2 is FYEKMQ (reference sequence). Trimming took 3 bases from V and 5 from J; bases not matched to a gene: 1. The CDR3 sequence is CASSFTGDNSPLHF. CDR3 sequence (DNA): TGTGCCAGCAGCTTCACAGGGGATAATTCACCCCTCCACTTT. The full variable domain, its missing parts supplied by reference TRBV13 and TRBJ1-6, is AAGVIQSPRHLIKEKRETATLKCYPIPRHDTVYWYQQGPGQDPQFLISFYEKMQSDKGSIPDRFSAQQFSDYHSELNMSSLELGDSALYFCASSFTGDNSPLHFGNGTRLTVT.

The CDR3 loop is CASSPGGEQFF. CDR3 in DNA: TGTGCCAGCTCCCCGGGGGGTGAGCAGTTCTTC. The chain couples TRBV18 to TRBJ2-1; 7 nucleotides line up with TRBD2. Germline trimming cut 6 bases from V and 9 bases from J; bases unmatched to any gene: 2. Germline-derived CDR1 and CDR2 are KGHSH and LQKENI. This CDR3 is 11 amino acids long.

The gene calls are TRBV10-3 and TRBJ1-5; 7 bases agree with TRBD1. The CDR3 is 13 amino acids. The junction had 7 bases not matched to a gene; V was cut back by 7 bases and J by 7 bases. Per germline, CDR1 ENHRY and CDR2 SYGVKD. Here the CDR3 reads CAITTGAAQPQHF. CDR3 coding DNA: TGTGCCATCACCACAGGGGCGGCACAGCCCCAGCATTTT.